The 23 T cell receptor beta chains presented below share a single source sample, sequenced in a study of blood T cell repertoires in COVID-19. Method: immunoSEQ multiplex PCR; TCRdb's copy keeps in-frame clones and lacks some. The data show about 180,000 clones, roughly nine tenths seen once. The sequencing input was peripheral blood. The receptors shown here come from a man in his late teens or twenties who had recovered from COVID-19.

The CDR3 nucleotides are TGTGCCAGCAGCTCACAGGCCCCTAACTATGGCTACACCTTC. This encodes CASSSQAPNYGYTF. The rearrangement links TRBV9 to TRBJ1-2; D is perhaps TRBD1 (5 bases). The CDR3 contains 14 residues. From germline, CDR1 is SGDLS and CDR2 YYNGEE. V lost 4 bases and J lost 0, with 10 bases in between.

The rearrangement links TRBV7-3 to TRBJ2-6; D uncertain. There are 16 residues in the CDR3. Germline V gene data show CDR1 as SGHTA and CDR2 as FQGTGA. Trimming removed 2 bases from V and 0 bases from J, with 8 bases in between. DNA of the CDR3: TGTGCCAGCAGCTTAGCTCCCAGCTCTGGGGCCAACGTCCTGACTTTC. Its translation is CASSLAPSSGANVLTF.

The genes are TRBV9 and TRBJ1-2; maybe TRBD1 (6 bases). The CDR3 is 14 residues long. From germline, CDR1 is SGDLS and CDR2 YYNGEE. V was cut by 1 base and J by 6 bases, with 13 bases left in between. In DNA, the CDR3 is TGTGCCAGCAGCGTACAGGACAGCCGCGATGGCTACACCTTC. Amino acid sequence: CASSVQDSRDGYTF.

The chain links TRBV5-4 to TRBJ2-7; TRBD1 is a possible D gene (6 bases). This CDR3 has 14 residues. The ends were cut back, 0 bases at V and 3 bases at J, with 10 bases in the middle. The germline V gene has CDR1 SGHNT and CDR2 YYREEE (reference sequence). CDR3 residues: CASSLEAGDYEQYF. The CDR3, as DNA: TGTGCCAGCAGCTTGGAGGCAGGGGACTACGAGCAGTACTTC.

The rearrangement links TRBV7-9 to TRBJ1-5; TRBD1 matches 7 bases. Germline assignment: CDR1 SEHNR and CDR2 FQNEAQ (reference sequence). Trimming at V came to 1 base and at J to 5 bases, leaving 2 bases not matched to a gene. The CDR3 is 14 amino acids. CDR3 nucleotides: TGTGCCAGCAGCTTAGGACAGGGTCATCAGCCCCAGCATTTT. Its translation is CASSLGQGHQPQHF.

This chain's CDR3 is CARSLGLVANEQFF. In nucleotides, the CDR3 is TGTGCCAGAAGCTTGGGGCTAGTTGCGAATGAGCAGTTCTTC. This sequence joins TRBV7-5 and TRBJ2-1; the DNA was not compared with TRBD1, the D call given in the table. TRBV7-5 is designated a pseudogene. This CDR3 comprises 14 residues.

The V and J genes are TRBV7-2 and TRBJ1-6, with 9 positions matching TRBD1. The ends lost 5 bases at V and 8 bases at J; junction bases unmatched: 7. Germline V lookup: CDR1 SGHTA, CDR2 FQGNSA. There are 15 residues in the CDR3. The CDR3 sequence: CASSKPGQGDSPLHF. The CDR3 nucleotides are TGTGCCAGCAGCAAACCGGGACAGGGCGATTCACCCCTCCACTTT.

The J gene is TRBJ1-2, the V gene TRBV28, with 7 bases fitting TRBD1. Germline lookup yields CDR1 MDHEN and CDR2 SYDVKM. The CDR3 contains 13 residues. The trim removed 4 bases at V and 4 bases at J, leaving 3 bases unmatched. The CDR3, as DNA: TGTGCCAGCAGTTACAGGGGCCTCTATGGCTACACCTTC. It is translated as CASSYRGLYGYTF.

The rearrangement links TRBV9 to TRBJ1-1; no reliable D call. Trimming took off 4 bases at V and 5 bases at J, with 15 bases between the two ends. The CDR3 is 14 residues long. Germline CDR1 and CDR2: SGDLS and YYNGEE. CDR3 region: CASSPTSWETEAFF. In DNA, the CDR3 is TGTGCCAGCAGCCCCACCTCCTGGGAGACTGAAGCTTTCTTT.

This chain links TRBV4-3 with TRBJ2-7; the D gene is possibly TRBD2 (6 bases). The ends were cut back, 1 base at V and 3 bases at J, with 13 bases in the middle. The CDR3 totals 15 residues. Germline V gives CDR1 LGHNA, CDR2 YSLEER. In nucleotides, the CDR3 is TGCGCCAGCAGCCAAGGGTATAGCGGTCTCTACGAGCAGTACTTC. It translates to CASSQGYSGLYEQYF.

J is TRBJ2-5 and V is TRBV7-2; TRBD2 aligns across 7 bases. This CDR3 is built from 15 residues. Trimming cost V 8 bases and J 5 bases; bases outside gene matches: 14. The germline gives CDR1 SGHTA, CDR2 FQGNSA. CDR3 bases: TGTGCCAGCCGCTCAGGAGGGAGGGCTTGGGAGACCCAGTACTTC. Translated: CASRSGGRAWETQYF. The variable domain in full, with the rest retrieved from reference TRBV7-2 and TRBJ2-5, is GAGVSQSPSNKVTEKGKDVELRCDPISGHTALYWYRQSLGQGLEFLIYFQGNSAPDKSGLPSDRFSAERTGGSVSTLTIQRTQQEDSAVYLCASRSGGRAWETQYFGPGTRLLVL.

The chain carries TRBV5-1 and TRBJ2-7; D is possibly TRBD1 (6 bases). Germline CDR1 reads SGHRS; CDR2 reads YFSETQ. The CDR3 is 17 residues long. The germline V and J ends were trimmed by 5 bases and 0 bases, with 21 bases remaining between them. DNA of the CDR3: TGCGCCAGCAGTACTCCCCCCGGGACAACCTACTCCTACGAGCAGTACTTC. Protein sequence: CASSTPPGTTYSYEQYF.

As DNA, the CDR3 is TGTGCCAGCAGTTTAAAAGGGGCCTACGAGCAGTACTTC. As protein: CASSLKGAYEQYF. The chain uses TRBV28 and TRBJ2-7, with D tentatively TRBD1 (5 bases). Per the germline V gene, CDR1 is MDHEN and CDR2 is SYDVKM. Between the trimmed V and J ends, which lost 2 bases and 2 bases, there was a span of 7 bases. The CDR3 has 13 residues.

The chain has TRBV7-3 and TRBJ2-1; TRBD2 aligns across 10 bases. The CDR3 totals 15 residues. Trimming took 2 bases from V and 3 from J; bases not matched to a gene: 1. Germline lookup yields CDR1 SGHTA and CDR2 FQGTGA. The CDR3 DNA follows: TGTGCCAGCAGCTTACTAGCGGGAGTCTACAATGAGCAGTTCTTC. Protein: CASSLLAGVYNEQFF.

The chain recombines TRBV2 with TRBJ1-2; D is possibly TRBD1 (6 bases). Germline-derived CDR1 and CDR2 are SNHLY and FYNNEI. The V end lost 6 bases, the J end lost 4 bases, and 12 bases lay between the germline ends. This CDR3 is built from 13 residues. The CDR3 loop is CASRPGTPYGYTF. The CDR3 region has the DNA TGTGCCAGCAGACCCGGGACACCCTATGGCTACACCTTC. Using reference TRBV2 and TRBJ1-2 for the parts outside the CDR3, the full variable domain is EPEVTQTPSHQVTQMGQEVILRCVPISNHLYFYWYRQILGQKVEFLVSFYNNEISEKSEIFDDQFSVERPDGSNFTLKIRSTKLEDSAMYFCASRPGTPYGYTFGSGTRLTVV.

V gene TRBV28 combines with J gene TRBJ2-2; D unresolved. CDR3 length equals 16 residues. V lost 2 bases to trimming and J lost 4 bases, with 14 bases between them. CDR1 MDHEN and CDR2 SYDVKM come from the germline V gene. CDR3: CASSLRSISRTGELFF. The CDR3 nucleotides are TGTGCCAGCAGTTTAAGAAGTATCTCGCGCACCGGGGAGCTGTTTTTT.

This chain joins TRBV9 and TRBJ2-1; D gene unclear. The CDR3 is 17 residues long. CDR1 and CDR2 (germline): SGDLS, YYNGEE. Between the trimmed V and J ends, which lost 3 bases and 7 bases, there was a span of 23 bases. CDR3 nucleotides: TGTGCCAGCAGCGAGCGCCCCAACGAGCCCTTCCTTAATGAGCAGTTCTTC. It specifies CASSERPNEPFLNEQFF.

The chain's CDR3 is CASSPGQGSGYEQYF. In DNA form, the CDR3 reads TGCGCCAGCAGCCCCGGACAGGGTTCAGGGTACGAGCAGTACTTC. The genes are TRBV5-1 and TRBJ2-7; 8 nucleotides match TRBD1. The V and J ends lost 4 bases and 4 bases, in that order; junction bases with no gene match: 10. Germline V gene lookup returns CDR1 SGHRS and CDR2 YFSETQ. The CDR3 runs 15 residues.

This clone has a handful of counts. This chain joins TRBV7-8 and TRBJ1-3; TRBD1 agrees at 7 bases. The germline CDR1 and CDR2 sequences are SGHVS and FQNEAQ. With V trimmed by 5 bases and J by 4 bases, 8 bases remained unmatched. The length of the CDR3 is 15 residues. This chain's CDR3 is CASSLDRLIGNTIYF. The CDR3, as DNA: TGTGCCAGCAGCCTGGACAGGTTGATAGGAAACACCATATATTTT.

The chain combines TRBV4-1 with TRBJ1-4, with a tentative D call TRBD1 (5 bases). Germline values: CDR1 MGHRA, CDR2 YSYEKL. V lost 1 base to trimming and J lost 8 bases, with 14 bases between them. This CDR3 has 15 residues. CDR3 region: CASSQVGGNEEKLFF. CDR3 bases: TGCGCCAGCAGCCAAGTCGGGGGGAATGAAGAAAAACTGTTTTTT.

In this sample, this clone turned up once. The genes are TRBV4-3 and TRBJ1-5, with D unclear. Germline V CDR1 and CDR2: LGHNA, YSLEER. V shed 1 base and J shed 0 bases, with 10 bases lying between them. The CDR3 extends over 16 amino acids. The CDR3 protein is CASSQGVENSNQPQHF. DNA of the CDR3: TGCGCCAGCAGCCAAGGGGTGGAGAATAGCAATCAGCCCCAGCATTTT.

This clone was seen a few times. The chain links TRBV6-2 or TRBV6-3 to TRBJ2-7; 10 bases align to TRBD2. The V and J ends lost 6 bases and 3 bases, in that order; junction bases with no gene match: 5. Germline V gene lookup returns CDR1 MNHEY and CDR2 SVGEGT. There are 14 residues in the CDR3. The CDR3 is CASSLGLADYEQYF. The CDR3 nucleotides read TGTGCCAGCAGCCTTGGACTAGCGGACTACGAGCAGTACTTC.

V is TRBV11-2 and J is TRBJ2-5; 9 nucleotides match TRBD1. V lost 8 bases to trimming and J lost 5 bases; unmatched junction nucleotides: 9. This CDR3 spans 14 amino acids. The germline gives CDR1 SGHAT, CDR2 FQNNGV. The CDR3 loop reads CASARRGTGETQYF. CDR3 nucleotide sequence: TGTGCCAGCGCTAGGCGGGGGACAGGGGAGACCCAGTACTTC.